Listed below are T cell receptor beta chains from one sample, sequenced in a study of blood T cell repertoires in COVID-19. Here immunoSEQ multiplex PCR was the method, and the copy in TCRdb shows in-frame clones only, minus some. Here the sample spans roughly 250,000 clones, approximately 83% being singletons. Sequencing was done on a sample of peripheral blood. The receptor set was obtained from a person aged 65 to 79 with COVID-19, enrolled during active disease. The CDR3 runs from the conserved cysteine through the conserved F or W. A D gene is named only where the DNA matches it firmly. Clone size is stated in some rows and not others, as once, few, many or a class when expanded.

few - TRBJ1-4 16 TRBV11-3 TGTGCCAGCAGCTTATCGGGGACTGCTCCTAATGAAAAACTGTTTTTT CASSLSGTAPNEKLFF
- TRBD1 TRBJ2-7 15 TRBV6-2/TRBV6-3 TGTGCCAGCAGTTACCCACTGGACAGGGGTCGAGAGCAGTACTTC CASSYPLDRGREQYF
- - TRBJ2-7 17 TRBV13 TGTGCCAGCAGCCCTGACCTGGCTAGCGACCCGTGGGACGAGCAGTACTTC CASSPDLASDPWDEQYF
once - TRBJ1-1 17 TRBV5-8 TGTGCCAGCAGCTTGTTGGAGCGGGTCGGCAAGAACACTGAAGCTTTCTTT CASSLLERVGKNTEAFF
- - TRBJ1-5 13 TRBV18 TGTGCCAGCTCACCTCTAGGGGATCAGCCCCAGCATTTT CASSPLGDQPQHF
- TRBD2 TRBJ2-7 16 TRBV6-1 TGTGCCAGCAGTGCAGTAGCGGGAGGCGGTTCCCACGAGCAGTACTTC CASSAVAGGGSHEQYF
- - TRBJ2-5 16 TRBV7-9 TGTGCCAGCAGCTCCAGGCGGGGGCTAAATGAAGAGACCCAGTACTTC CASSSRRGLNEETQYF
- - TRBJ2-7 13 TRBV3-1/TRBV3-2 TGTGCCAGCAGCCAAAGGACAGACTACGAGCAGTACTTC CASSQRTDYEQYF
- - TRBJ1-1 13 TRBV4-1 TGCGCCAGCAGCCAAGGCCGCGGCACTGAAGCTTTCTTT CASSQGRGTEAFF
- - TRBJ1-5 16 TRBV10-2 TGCGCCAGCAGTGAGTGGGGGGGCGCCAGCAATCAGCCCCAGCATTTT CASSEWGGASNQPQHF
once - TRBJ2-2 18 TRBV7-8 TGTGCCAGCGGGCAGAGGGCAGGGGCGGTGTCTTTCACCGGGGAGCTGTTTTTT CASGQRAGAVSFTGELFF
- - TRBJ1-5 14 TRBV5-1 TGCGCCAGCCGCGGCGGGGGGCTGAATCAGCCCCAGCATTTT CASRGGGLNQPQHF
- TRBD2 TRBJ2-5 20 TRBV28 TGTGCCAGCGGGAATCCAGGGAAATGGACTAGCGGGAAAACTCAAGAGACCCAGTACTTC CASGNPGKWTSGKTQETQYF
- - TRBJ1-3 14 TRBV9 TGTGCCAGCAGCCTCGCCGGGAACGGAAACACCATATATTTT CASSLAGNGNTIYF